The table lists the clone carrying this TCR beta chain with a few counts. The data derive from a study of STAT5B mutations in CD4+ large granular lymphocyte leukemia. Across the study: Among healthy controls, a particular HLA allele went with more CDR3 'QG' motifs.

This CDR3 has 16 amino acids. Germline V gene lookup returns CDR1 LGHNA and CDR2 YNFKEQ. With 0 bases removed from V and 2 bases from J, the gap between germline ends came to 11 bases. Under the authors' procedure: The detection floor for productive clonotype frequency was 2.59 x 10-5. The repertoire was sequenced with immunoSEQ multiplex PCR; TCRdb's copy has only in-frame clones and lacks some. V and J calls and clone size follow that table, whereas D and trimming were derived from the DNA. The sample includes 30,000 to 40,000 clones, roughly 71% of them seen just once. The sequence was obtained from a human donor in good health. The chain uses TRBV4-2 and TRBJ1-5; no definite D call. Sample: CD4+ T cells from blood buffy coats. This CDR3 is CASSQDSQMGNQPQHF. CDR3 nucleotides: TGTGCCAGCAGCCAAGACAGTCAGATGGGCAATCAGCCCCAGCATTTT.